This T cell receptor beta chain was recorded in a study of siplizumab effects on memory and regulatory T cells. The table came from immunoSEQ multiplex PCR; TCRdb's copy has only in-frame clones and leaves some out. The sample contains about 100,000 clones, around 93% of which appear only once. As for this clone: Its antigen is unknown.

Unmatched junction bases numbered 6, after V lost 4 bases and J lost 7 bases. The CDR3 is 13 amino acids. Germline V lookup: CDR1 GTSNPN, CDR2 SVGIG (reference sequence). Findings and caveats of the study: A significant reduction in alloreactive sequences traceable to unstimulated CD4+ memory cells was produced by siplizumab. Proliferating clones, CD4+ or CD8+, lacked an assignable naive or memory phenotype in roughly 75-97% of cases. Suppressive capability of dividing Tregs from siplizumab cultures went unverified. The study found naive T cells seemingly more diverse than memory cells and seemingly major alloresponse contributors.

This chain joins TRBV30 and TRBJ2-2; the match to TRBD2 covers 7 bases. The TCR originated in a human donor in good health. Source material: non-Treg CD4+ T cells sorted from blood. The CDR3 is CAWTAGVHGELFF. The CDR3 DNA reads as TGTGCCTGGACGGCGGGGGTCCACGGGGAGCTGTTTTTT.